This T cell receptor (beta chain) was identified during a study of T cell responses to AZD1222 COVID-19 vaccine. Sequencing was performed with immunoSEQ multiplex PCR; in TCRdb, only in-frame clones are kept and a portion is missing. The data show some 110,000 clones, 85% to 95% seen once. The CDR3 length is 15 residues. Trimming removed 1 base from V and 0 bases from J, with 8 bases in between. Germline V gene lookup returns CDR1 MNHEY and CDR2 SMNVEV (reference sequence). The receptor comes from an adult in good health. The sample in question was peripheral blood, obtained on day 0 of AZD1222 vaccination. The V call is TRBV27, the J call TRBJ2-3; D may match TRBD1 or TRBD2 (5 bases each). The DNA of the CDR3 is TGTGCCAGCAGTTTATGGGGGACCAGCACAGATACGCAGTATTTT. Its protein product is CASSLWGTSTDTQYF.